This T cell receptor beta chain was captured by sequencing in a study of blood T cell repertoires in COVID-19. Assay used: immunoSEQ multiplex PCR; TCRdb lists only in-frame clones, some missing. Altogether around 46,000 clones are present, 65% to 85% being singletons, with the ten largest covering around 19%. Sample: peripheral blood. This TCR derives from a human donor with active or convalescent COVID-19. The donor label of this sample is uncertain.

This chain's CDR3 is CASSYSGHSNQPQHF. DNA of the CDR3: TGTGCCAGCAGTTACTCGGGACACAGCAATCAGCCCCAGCATTTT. The rearrangement links TRBV6-5 to TRBJ1-5, with D possibly TRBD1 on 6 matching bases. CDR3 length equals 15 residues. V shed 0 bases and J shed 1 base, with 7 bases lying between them. CDR1 is MNHEY, CDR2 SVGAGI, per germline.